The 11 T cell receptor beta chains below were found in one sample sequenced in a study of blood T cells in healthy people across ages. A second PCR, run for roughly 7 to 12 cycles, used a sample-barcoded 5' primer plus a J-beta primer mix. TCRdb re-called the 5' RACE reads with MiXCR, one entry per CDR3 protein. The sample includes around 2 million distinct CDR3 sequences, 30% to 40% seen only once; the top ten take more than 20%. What was sequenced was blood. The receptors were sampled from a human donor in good health.

This clonotype was seen only a few times. The chain has TRBV5-1 and TRBJ2-5; D possibly corresponds to TRBD1 (6 bases). V lost 8 bases and J 2 bases, leaving 16 bases between the germline ends. The CDR3 contains 14 residues. Germline CDR1 reads SGHRS; CDR2 reads YFSETQ. The CDR3, as DNA: TGCGCCAGTAGCACAGGGACCCAACAAGAGACCCAGTACTTC. The encoded protein is CASSTGTQQETQYF.

This clonotype was found a few times. At one boundary the junction diverges from the germline segment, which might be a read error. V and J are TRBV27 and TRBJ2-7, with D perhaps matching TRBD1 or TRBD2 (5 bases each). The J call may be faulty, since TRBJ2-5 better matches the DNA end. Germline CDR1 and CDR2: MNHEY and SMNVEV (reference sequence). CDR3 length: 14 residues. CDR3 nucleotide sequence: TGTGCCGGCAGTCCAGGGCGCAGGGAGGAGACCCAGTACTTC. It yields the protein CAGSPGRREETQYF.

This rearrangement joins TRBV7-9 to TRBJ2-3; 8 bases line up with TRBD2. The CDR3 extends over 17 amino acids. CDR1 and CDR2 from the germline V gene are SEHNR and FQNEAQ (reference sequence). V lost 0 bases, J lost 0 bases, and 5 bases stayed unmatched. The CDR3 sequence: CASSLAKAGASTDTQYF. The CDR3 nucleotides read TGTGCCAGCAGCTTAGCAAAAGCGGGGGCCAGCACAGATACGCAGTATTTT.

The chain carries TRBV18 and TRBJ2-6; TRBD1 aligns across 7 bases. CDR3 length: 16 residues. J was trimmed by 3 bases and V by 1 base; bases with no gene match: 3. Germline V gene data show CDR1 as KGHSH and CDR2 as LQKENI. The CDR3 reads CASSPRQGVGANVLTF. The CDR3 DNA reads as TGTGCCAGCTCACCACGCCAGGGGGTTGGGGCCAACGTCCTGACTTTC.

V gene TRBV11-1 combines with J gene TRBJ2-3; D is undetermined. The germline V gene has CDR1 SGHAT and CDR2 FQDESV (reference sequence). The V end was cut by 1 base, the J end by 2 bases, with 13 bases between. CDR3 length: 16 residues. DNA for the CDR3: TGTGCCAGCAGCTTAGATTTGGGCTCCCACACAGATACGCAGTATTTT. Residues: CASSLDLGSHTDTQYF.

As for this clonotype: Its ends do not fully match the called genes, so a read error is possible. Written as DNA, the CDR3 is TGTGCCAGCGGCCAACCTTTTGGGGAGGCCAAAAACATTCAGTACTTC. Its protein is CASGQPFGEAKNIQYF. The gene calls are TRBV4-2 and TRBJ2-4; TRBD2 might be the D (5 bases). Germline V gene sequence: CDR1 LGHNA, CDR2 YNFKEQ. The CDR3 covers 16 residues.

In its sample, this clonotype was seen a few times. Relative to the germline gene, one junction end is altered; a read error may explain this. The rearrangement joins TRBV12-3 or TRBV12-4 to TRBJ1-5; D perhaps matches TRBD1 (5 bases). CDR3 length equals 15 residues. The DNA for the CDR3 is TGTGCCTGCAGTTTGAGTGGGGGTAACGGTCAGCCCCAGCATTTT. This gives the protein CACSLSGGNGQPQHF.

This clonotype has just a few counts. The CDR3 DNA follows: TGTGCCAGCAGCTTAGAGGGGGTCATTCACGAGCAGTACTTC. Its translation: CASSLEGVIHEQYF. V usage is TRBV7-2 and J usage is TRBJ2-7; D is perhaps TRBD1 (6 bases). Germline assignment: CDR1 SGHTA and CDR2 FQGNSA. Trimming pared 1 base from V and 5 bases from J, leaving 12 bases between. The CDR3 sequence is 14 residues long.

In this sample, this clonotype turned up a few times. This sequence joins TRBV5-1 and TRBJ1-1; 7 positions match TRBD1. CDR1 and CDR2 from the germline V gene are SGHRS and YFSETQ. V lost 4 bases and J lost 1; bases outside the gene matches: 7. This CDR3 comprises 15 residues. CDR3 sequence: CASSPTGAPNTEAFF. The CDR3 DNA reads as TGCGCCAGCAGCCCAACAGGGGCCCCGAACACTGAAGCTTTCTTT.

The chain couples TRBV12-3 or TRBV12-4 to TRBJ2-3, with 8 bases that match TRBD1. The J segment lost 5 bases and the V segment lost 6 bases, leaving 7 bases of the junction unmatched. The CDR3 covers 14 residues. CDR3 in DNA: TGTGCCAGCAGCTCCCCGACAGGGGAAGATACGCAGTATTTT. This codes for CASSSPTGEDTQYF.

This clonotype was seen only a few times. Its ends do not fully match the called genes, so a read error is possible. V and J are TRBV20-1 and TRBJ2-4; D remains unclear. The length of the CDR3 is 14 residues. Germline-derived CDR1 and CDR2 are DFQATT and SNEGSKA (reference sequence). For the CDR3, the DNA is TGCAGTGCTAGAGATACATTAGCCAAAAATATTCAGTACTTC. Encoded protein: CSARDTLAKNIQYF.